This paragraph covers one TCR beta chain sequence. Its antigen is not identified. This sample is drawn from a study of OX40 agonist ivuxolimab in advanced cancers. Using immunoSEQ multiplex PCR, the repertoire was profiled, and TCRdb retains in-frame clones only, with some absent. This table holds around 60,000 clones, about 93% found once. CDR3 length: 15 amino acids. The trim removed 3 bases at V and 4 bases at J, leaving 7 bases unmatched. Germline loops: CDR1 LNHDA, CDR2 SQIVND (reference sequence). Findings of the study overall: The mean number of expanded clones was higher in CD8+ T cells than in CD4+. In the 0.1 to 3.0 mg/kg range, CD4+ and CD8+ blood T cells had expanded clonally by week 6. The specificity for antigen of the expanded peripheral T cells was not determined.

The clonotype comes from an adult with an advanced solid tumor such as melanoma, head and neck, liver or kidney cancer. The J gene is TRBJ2-7, the V gene TRBV19, with 9 positions matching TRBD1. Sample: CD4+ or CD8+ T cells sorted from blood, taken in a trial of the OX40 agonist ivuxolimab. The CDR3 region has the DNA TGTGCCAGTAGTATGGCCGGGACAGGGTTTTACGAGCAGTACTTC. Its translation is CASSMAGTGFYEQYF.